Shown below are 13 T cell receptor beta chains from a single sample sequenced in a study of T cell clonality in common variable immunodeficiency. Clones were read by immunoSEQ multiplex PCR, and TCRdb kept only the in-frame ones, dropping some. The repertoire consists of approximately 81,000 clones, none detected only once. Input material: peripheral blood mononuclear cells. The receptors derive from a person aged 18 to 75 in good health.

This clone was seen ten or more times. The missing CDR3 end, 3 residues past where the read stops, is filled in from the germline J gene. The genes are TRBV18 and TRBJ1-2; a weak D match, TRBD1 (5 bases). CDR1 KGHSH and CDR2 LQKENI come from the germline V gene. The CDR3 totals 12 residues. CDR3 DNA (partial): TGTGCCAGCTCACCGGTACAGGTTGTC. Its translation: CASSPVQVV. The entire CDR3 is CASSPVQVVYTF. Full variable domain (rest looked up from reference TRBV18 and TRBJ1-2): NAGVMQNPRHLVRRRGQEARLRCSPMKGHSHVYWYRQLPEEGLKFMVYLQKENIIDESGMPKERFSAEFPKEGPSILRIQQVVRGDSAAYFCASSPVQVVYTFGSGTRLTVV.

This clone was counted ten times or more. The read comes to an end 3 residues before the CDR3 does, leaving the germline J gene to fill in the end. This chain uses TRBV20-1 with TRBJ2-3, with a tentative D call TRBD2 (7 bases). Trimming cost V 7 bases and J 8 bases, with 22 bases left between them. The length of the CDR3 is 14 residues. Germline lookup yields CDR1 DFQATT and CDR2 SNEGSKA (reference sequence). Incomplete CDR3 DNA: TGCAGTGTTGGGGGGGCCATCAAAATTGCTACG. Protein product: CSVGGAIKIAT. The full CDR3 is CSVGGAIKIATQYF.

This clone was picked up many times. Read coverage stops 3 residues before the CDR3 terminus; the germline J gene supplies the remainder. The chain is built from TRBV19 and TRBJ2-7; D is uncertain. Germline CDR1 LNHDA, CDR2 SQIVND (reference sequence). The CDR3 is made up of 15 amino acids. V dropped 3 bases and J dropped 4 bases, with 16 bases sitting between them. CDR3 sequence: CASSMILGSTYEQYF. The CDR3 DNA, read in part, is TGTGCCAGTAGTATGATCTTGGGTTCGACTTACGAG.

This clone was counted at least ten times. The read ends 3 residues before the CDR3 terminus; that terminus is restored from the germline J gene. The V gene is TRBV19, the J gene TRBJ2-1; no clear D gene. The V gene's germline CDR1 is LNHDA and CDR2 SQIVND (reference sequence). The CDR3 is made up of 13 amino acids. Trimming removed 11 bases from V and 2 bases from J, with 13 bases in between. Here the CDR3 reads CAAALDAYNEQFF. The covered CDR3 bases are TGTGCCGCCGCCCTAGATGCCTACAATGAG.

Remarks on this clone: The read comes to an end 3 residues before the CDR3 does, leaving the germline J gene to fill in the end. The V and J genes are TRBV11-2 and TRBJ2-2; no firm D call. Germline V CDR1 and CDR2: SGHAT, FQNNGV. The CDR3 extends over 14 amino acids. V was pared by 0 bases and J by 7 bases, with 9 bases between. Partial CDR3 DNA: TGTGCCAGCAGCTTAGAATTGCCTAACGGGGAG. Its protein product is CASSLELPNGE. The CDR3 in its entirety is CASSLELPNGELFF.

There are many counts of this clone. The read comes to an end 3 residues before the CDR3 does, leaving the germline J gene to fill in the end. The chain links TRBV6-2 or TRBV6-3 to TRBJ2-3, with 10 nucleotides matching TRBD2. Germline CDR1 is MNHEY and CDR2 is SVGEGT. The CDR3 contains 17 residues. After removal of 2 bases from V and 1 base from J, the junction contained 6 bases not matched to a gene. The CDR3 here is CASSYGLAGAGTDTQYF. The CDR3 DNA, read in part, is TGTGCCAGCAGTTACGGGCTAGCGGGGGCCGGCACAGATACG.

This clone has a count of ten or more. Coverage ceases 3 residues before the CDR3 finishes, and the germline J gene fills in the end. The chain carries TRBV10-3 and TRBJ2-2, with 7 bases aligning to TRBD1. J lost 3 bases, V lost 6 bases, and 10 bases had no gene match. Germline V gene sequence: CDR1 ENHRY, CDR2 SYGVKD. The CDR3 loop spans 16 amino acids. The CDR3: CAISGLDRQYTGELFF. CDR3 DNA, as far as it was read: TGTGCCATCAGCGGACTGGACAGGCAATACACCGGGGAG.

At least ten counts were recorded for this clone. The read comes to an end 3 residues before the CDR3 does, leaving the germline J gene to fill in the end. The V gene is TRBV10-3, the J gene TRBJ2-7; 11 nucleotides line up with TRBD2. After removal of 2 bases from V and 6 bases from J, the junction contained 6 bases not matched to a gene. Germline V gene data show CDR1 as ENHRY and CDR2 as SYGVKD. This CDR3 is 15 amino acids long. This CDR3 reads CAISEALAGGGEQYF. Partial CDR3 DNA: TGTGCCATCAGTGAGGCCCTAGCGGGAGGTGGCGAG.

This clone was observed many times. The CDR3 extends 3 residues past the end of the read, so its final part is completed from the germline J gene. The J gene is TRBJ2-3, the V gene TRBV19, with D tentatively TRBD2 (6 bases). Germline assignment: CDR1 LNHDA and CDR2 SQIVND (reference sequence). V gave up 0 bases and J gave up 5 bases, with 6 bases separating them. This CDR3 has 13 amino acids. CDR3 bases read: TGTGCCAGTAGTATAGAGGGGGGAGATACG. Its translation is CASSIEGGDT. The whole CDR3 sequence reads CASSIEGGDTQYF.

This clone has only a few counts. The covered CDR3 bases are TGTGCCAGCAGCTTAGCGGGGGGAAACTCTGGAAACACC. This sequence encodes CASSLAGGNSGNT. The full CDR3 is CASSLAGGNSGNTIYF. The chain has TRBV7-2 and TRBJ1-3; D possibly corresponds to TRBD1 (5 bases). The read ends 3 residues shy of where the CDR3 ends; the end is completed using the germline J gene. V lost 0 bases, J lost 0 bases, and 9 bases lay in between. CDR1 is SGHTA and CDR2 is FQGNSA in the germline V gene. The CDR3 sequence is 16 residues long.

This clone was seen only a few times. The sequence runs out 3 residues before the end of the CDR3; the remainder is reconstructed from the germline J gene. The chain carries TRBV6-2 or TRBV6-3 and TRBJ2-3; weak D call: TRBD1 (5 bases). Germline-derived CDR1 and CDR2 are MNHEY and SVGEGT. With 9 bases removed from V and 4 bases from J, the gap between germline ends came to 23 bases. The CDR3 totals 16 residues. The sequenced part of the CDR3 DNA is TGTGCCAGTATAGATATCCCAGCGCCAGGGTCAGATACG. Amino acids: CASIDIPAPGSDT. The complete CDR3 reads CASIDIPAPGSDTQYF.

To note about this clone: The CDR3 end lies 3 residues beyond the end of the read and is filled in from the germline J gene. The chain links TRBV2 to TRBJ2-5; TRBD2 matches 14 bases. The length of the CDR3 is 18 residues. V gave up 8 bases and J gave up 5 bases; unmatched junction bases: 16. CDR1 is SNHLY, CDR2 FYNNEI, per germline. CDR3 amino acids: CASGVGLGTSGRGETQYF. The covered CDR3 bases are TGTGCCAGCGGAGTCGGTTTGGGGACTAGCGGGAGAGGGGAGACC.

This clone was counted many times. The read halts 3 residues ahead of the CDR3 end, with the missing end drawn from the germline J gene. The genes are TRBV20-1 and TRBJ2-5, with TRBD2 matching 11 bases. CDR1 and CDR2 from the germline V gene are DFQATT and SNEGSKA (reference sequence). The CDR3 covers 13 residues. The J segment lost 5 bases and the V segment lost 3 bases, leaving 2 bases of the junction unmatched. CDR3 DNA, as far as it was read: TGCAGTGCTAGGACTAGCGGGACGGAGACC. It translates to CSARTSGTET. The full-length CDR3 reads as CSARTSGTETQYF.